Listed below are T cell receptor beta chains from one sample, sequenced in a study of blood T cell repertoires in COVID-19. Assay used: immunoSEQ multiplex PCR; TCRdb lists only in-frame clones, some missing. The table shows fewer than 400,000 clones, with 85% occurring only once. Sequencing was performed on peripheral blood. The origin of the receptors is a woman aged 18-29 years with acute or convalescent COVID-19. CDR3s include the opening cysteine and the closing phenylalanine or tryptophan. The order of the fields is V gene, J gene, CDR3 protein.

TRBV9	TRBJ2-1	CASSVAGGHYNEQFF
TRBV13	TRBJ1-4	CASSTDRSEKLFF
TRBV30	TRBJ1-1	CAWSETEAAFF
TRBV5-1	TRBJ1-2	CASSLEGTGDGYGYTF
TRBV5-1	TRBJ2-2	CASSFGGSTANTGELFF
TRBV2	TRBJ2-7	CASARGRVYYEQYF
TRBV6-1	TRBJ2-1	CASSEGQVRLF
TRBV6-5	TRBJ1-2	CASSTGHYGYTF
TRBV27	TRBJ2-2	CASSFPGPGELFF
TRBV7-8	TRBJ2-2	CGDMDSTGELFF
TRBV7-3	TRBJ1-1	CASSRRGITEAFF
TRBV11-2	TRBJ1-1	CASSLIQGWRTEAFF
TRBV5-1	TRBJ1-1	CASSFDRVNTEAFF
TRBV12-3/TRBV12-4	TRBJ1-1	CASSTGARTEAFF
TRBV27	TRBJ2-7	CASSLHQAYEQYF
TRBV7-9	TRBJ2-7	CASSLDPLEQYF
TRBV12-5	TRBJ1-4	CASGFSNEKLFF
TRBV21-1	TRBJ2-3	CASSKGYQQGSTDTQYF